This T cell receptor beta chain was found in a study of shared T cell receptors in the human thymus. The method was immunoSEQ multiplex PCR; TCRdb's version includes in-frame clones alone and lacks a portion of them. The table shows just under 550,000 clones, with about 84% occurring only once. A further study also used this sample, focusing on human thymus T cells.

The origin of this receptor is a boy in the first two years of life with a congenital heart defect. The sequencing sample was made of thymocytes.

The CDR3 sequence is CASSFRVNQPQHF. DNA of the CDR3: TGTGCCAGCAGTTTCCGGGTCAATCAGCCCCAGCATTTT. This chain uses TRBV28 with TRBJ1-5; D gene ambiguous. V was trimmed by 3 bases and J by 3 bases, leaving 6 bases between them. This CDR3 is 13 amino acids long. Germline CDR1 reads MDHEN; CDR2 reads SYDVKM.